This is a list of T cell receptor beta chains from one sample in a study of T cells in Graves' hyperthyroidism and ophthalmopathy. MiXCR, run by TCRdb on the multiplex PCR reads, gives a single entry per CDR3 protein. The data show fewer than 400,000 distinct CDR3 sequences, less than 20% seen once. Sequencing input: blood. The receptors come from a woman in her late teens or twenties with Graves' hyperthyroidism that later progressed to Graves' ophthalmopathy. The CDR3 runs from the conserved cysteine through the conserved F or W. D genes are given only for firm matches. Clone size appears in some rows only: once, few, many, or a class for an expanded clone.

TRBJ2-1 | - | TRBV11-2 | 16 | TRBD2 | TGTGCCAGCAGCCCGTGGCTAGCGGAGTCCTACAATGAGCAGTTCTTC | CASSPWLAESYNEQFF
TRBJ1-5 | many | TRBV7-2 | 17 | - | TGTGCCAGCAGCTTAACCTCGGGTTTCGGGGGCAATCAGCCCCAGCATTTT | CASSLTSGFGGNQPQHF
TRBJ2-1 | few | TRBV20-1 | 15 | TRBD1 | TGCAGTGCTAGAGTGGCAGGGGGCGTTTACAATGAGCAGTTCTTC | CSARVAGGVYNEQFF
TRBJ1-1 | few | TRBV5-1 | 17 | - | TGCGCCAGCACACCAATCTCATCCCAAGCACTGAACACTGAAGCTTTCTTT | CASTPISSQALNTEAFF
TRBJ1-2 | many | TRBV30 | 12 | - | TGTGCCTGGAGTTACGGTCTAGGTGGCTACACCTTC | CAWSYGLGGYTF
TRBJ2-5 | many | TRBV30 | 17 | TRBD2 | TGTGCCTGGAGTGGACTAGCGGGAGGGCCGGGGAAAGAGACCCAGTACTTC | CAWSGLAGGPGKETQYF
TRBJ1-4 | - | TRBV5-1 | 14 | - | TGCGCCAGCAGCTCGGACAGCGGGATTGGAAAACTGTTTTTT | CASSSDSGIGKLFF
TRBJ2-5 | - | TRBV4-3 | 20 | TRBD2 | TGCGCCAGCAGCCAAGTGGCCCTAGCGGGCGAGTTTCCCCGGGCCGAGACCCAGTACTTC | CASSQVALAGEFPRAETQYF
TRBJ2-5 | - | TRBV7-9 | 17 | - | TGTGCCAGCAGCTCCCCGGTACGGGACCCCCTCCAAGAGACCCAGTACTTC | CASSSPVRDPLQETQYF
TRBJ2-7 | - | TRBV28 | 14 | TRBD2 | TGTGCCAGCAGTATGACTAGCGGGTTGGTGGAGCAGTACTTC | CASSMTSGLVEQYF
TRBJ2-7 | many | TRBV28 | 17 | TRBD1 | TGTGCCAGCAGTTTGCAGTTCCCGGGACAGGGGCCCTACGAGCAGTACTTC | CASSLQFPGQGPYEQYF
TRBJ1-1 | many | TRBV2 | 14 | - | TGTGCCAGCACTGCCACAGGGAGGAACACTGAAGCTTTCTTT | CASTATGRNTEAFF
TRBJ1-1 | few | TRBV5-1 | 20 | - | TGCGCCAGCAGCTTGGGCCTGATCGTCAGGGAGTCTTACGCTCATGCTGAAGCTTTCTTT | CASSLGLIVRESYAHAEAFF
TRBJ2-1 | few | TRBV6-1 | 13 | TRBD2 | TGTGCCAGCAGTTATAGCGGGAAGGATGAGCAGTTCTTC | CASSYSGKDEQFF
TRBJ1-4 | many | TRBV15 | 15 | - | TGTGCCACCAGCAGAGATCGGGGGAACGATGAAAAACTGTTTTTT | CATSRDRGNDEKLFF
TRBJ1-6 | - | TRBV6-1 | 13 | - | TGTGCCAGCAGCTCTGAAATTAATTCACCCCTCCACTTT | CASSSEINSPLHF
TRBJ2-3 | - | TRBV11-2 | 14 | - | TGTGCCAGCAGGCCCGGCCTCGTGACAGATACGCAGTATTTT | CASRPGLVTDTQYF
TRBJ2-1 | many | TRBV2 | 12 | - | TGTGCCAGCCGCGGAGGGTTACCTGAGCAGTTCTTC | CASRGGLPEQFF
TRBJ2-1 | - | TRBV19 | 16 | TRBD1 | TGTGCCAGTAGTACCCCGGGACAGGGTATTTGCGGTGAGCAGTTCTTC | CASSTPGQGICGEQFF
TRBJ2-3 | many | TRBV2 | 15 | TRBD2 | TGTGCCAGCACTTTAGCGGGAGGGAACACAGATACGCAGTATTTT | CASTLAGGNTDTQYF
TRBJ1-2 | many | TRBV27 | 13 | - | TGTGCCAGCAGTTTATCATCCACCTATGGCTACACCTTC | CASSLSSTYGYTF
TRBJ2-7 | many | TRBV2 | 11 | - | TGTGCCAGCATGCCGGGGCGCGAGCAGTACTTC | CASMPGREQYF
TRBJ2-7 | many | TRBV7-9 | 14 | - | TGTGCCAGCAGCTTAGGAGACTATGCCTACGAGCAGTACTTC | CASSLGDYAYEQYF
TRBJ1-1 | - | TRBV5-6 | 17 | - | TGTGCCAGCAGCTTACAGGGTTACCTCGTAGAGGACACTGAAGCTTTCTTT | CASSLQGYLVEDTEAFF
TRBJ2-5 | many | TRBV13 | 15 | TRBD2 | TGTGCCAGCAGCATACTAGCGGGAGGGCAAGAGACCCAGTACTTC | CASSILAGGQETQYF
TRBJ2-5 | many | TRBV7-8 | 14 | - | TGTGCCAGCAGCTATTATCAGGGACAAGAGACCCAGTACTTC | CASSYYQGQETQYF
TRBJ1-1 | - | TRBV3-1 | 15 | TRBD1 | TGTGCCAGCAGCCACCGGGACAGCCAAAACACTGAAGCTTTCTTT | CASSHRDSQNTEAFF
TRBJ1-1 | many | TRBV12-3/TRBV12-4 | 14 | - | TGTGCCAGCAGTTTAGGGTCCATGAACACTGAAGCTTTCTTT | CASSLGSMNTEAFF
TRBJ2-2 | many | TRBV13 | 18 | TRBD2 | TGTGCCAGCAGCCGCGCCCCGACTAGCGGGGTGAACACCGGGGAGCTGTTTTTT | CASSRAPTSGVNTGELFF
TRBJ2-7 | few | TRBV9 | 14 | TRBD2 | TGTGCCAGCAGCGTAGTCCCTAGCGGTTTTGATCAGTACTTC | CASSVVPSGFDQYF
TRBJ2-3 | many | TRBV15 | 16 | TRBD2 | TGTGCCACCAGCAGAGGCACTAGCGGTATGGCAGATACGCAGTATTTT | CATSRGTSGMADTQYF
TRBJ2-1 | many | TRBV11-2 | 17 | - | TGTGCCAGCAGCTCTGGGAGGCGGGACCTACCGAGGAATGAGCAGTTCTTC | CASSSGRRDLPRNEQFF
TRBJ2-1 | many | TRBV6-5 | 18 | TRBD2 | TGTGCCAGCAGTTACGGGGACCTAGCGGCCTCTAGGGGCAATGAGCAGTTCTTC | CASSYGDLAASRGNEQFF
TRBJ2-7 | many | TRBV7-3 | 15 | - | TGTGCCAGCAGCTTGTCGGGATCGCCCTCCTACGAGCAGTACTTC | CASSLSGSPSYEQYF
TRBJ1-2 | - | TRBV4-2 | 16 | - | TGTGCCAGCAGCCAAGAGCCACAAACGGATTACTATGGCTACACCTTC | CASSQEPQTDYYGYTF
TRBJ2-1 | many | TRBV14 | 13 | - | TGTGCCAGCAGCCAACCAAGGGGGGCGGAGCAGTTCTTC | CASSQPRGAEQFF
TRBJ2-6 | few | TRBV27 | 17 | TRBD1 | TGTGCCAGCAGTTCCGGGACAGGGGAGGGTGGGGCCAACGTCCTGACTTTC | CASSSGTGEGGANVLTF
TRBJ2-7 | - | TRBV18 | 19 | TRBD2 | TGTGCCAGCTCACCCGGAAACAGACTAGCGAGACTCGCTTCCTACGAGCAGTACTTC | CASSPGNRLARLASYEQYF
TRBJ2-1 | few | TRBV19 | 18 | - | TGTGCCAGTACGCTTTCCCCGAATAGCCACCGGACTTCCAATGAGCAGTTCTTC | CASTLSPNSHRTSNEQFF
TRBJ1-2 | many | TRBV29-1 | 12 | - | TGCAGCGTTGATGCAGGGAACTATGGCTACACCTTC | CSVDAGNYGYTF
TRBJ2-7 | many | TRBV6-1 | 14 | TRBD1 | TGTGCCAGCAGTGAAGTGAGGGACAGGTACGAGCAGTACTTC | CASSEVRDRYEQYF
TRBJ1-1 | few | TRBV12-3/TRBV12-4 | 16 | - | TGTGCCAGCAGTTTAGCCTCGGCGGGGGAGAACACTGAAGCTTTCTTT | CASSLASAGENTEAFF
TRBJ2-3 | many | TRBV20-1 | 13 | - | TGCAGTGCTAGAGGTCGAAACACAGATACGCAGTATTTT | CSARGRNTDTQYF
TRBJ2-1 | - | TRBV28 | 17 | TRBD2 | TGTGCCAGCACCATACCCCGGGGACTAAGTTGGGTAGATGAGCAGTTCTTC | CASTIPRGLSWVDEQFF
TRBJ1-5 | many | TRBV28 | 14 | TRBD1 | TGTGCCAGCAGAAGACAGGGGGCGAGTCAGCCCCAGCATTTT | CASRRQGASQPQHF
TRBJ2-7 | many | TRBV5-1 | 18 | - | TGCGCCAGCAGCTTGGTTGGGGGGCCCCCAGGTCGCGCTTACGAGCAGTACTTC | CASSLVGGPPGRAYEQYF
TRBJ2-3 | - | TRBV27 | 12 | - | TGTGCCAGCAGCGAGACCCTGGATACGCAGTATTTT | CASSETLDTQYF
TRBJ1-2 | - | TRBV18 | 16 | TRBD1 | TGTGCCAGCTCACCACTGGTTGACAGGGACCGTGATGGCTACACCTTC | CASSPLVDRDRDGYTF
TRBJ2-5 | - | TRBV20-1 | 15 | TRBD2 | TGCAGTGCCTTCGGACTAGCGGGAGGTTGGGAGACCCAGTACTTC | CSAFGLAGGWETQYF
TRBJ2-7 | many | TRBV5-1 | 14 | TRBD1 | TGCGCCAGCAGCCCCAGGGGGCGCACCTACGAGCAGTACTTC | CASSPRGRTYEQYF
TRBJ2-1 | few | TRBV7-9 | 13 | - | TGTGCCAGCGCCCAATCCCCTTACAATGAGCAGTTCTTC | CASAQSPYNEQFF
TRBJ1-4 | many | TRBV7-9 | 15 | - | TGTGCCAGCAGCTCAAGAAGTGTTCCCAATGAAAAACTGTTTTTT | CASSSRSVPNEKLFF
TRBJ2-7 | many | TRBV27 | 14 | - | TGTGCCAGCCGCGGACTCGACAGAGCCTACGAGCAGTACTTC | CASRGLDRAYEQYF
TRBJ2-5 | many | TRBV7-9 | 16 | TRBD1 | TGTGCCAGCAGCGCCGGGACAGGGGGAGACCAAGAGACCCAGTACTTC | CASSAGTGGDQETQYF
TRBJ2-4 | many | TRBV7-2 | 18 | - | TGTGCCAGCAGCAGACTCCCGGGACCAGCGGACCAGCTGGACATTCAGTACTTC | CASSRLPGPADQLDIQYF